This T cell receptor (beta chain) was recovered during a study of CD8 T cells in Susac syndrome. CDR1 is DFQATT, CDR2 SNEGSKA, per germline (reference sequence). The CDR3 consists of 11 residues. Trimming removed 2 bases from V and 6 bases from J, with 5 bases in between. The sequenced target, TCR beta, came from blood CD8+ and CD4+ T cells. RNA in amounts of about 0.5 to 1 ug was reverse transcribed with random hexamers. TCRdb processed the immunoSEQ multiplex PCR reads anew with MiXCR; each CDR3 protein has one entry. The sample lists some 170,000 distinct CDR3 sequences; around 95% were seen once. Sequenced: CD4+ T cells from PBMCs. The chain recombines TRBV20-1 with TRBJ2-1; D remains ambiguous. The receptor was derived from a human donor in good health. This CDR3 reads CSARHGNEQFF. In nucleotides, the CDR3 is TGCAGTGCTAGACACGGCAATGAGCAGTTCTTC.